This TCR beta chain was retrieved from a study of T-cell reconstitution after alpha-beta-depleted transplantation in children. Preparation of the TCRbeta library involved a method that used unique molecular identifiers. TCRdb passed the PCR reads through MiXCR, listing each CDR3 protein once. The sample shows 700,000 to 950,000 distinct CDR3 sequences, less than 20% of them seen only once. Study-wide results and caveats: Several hundred expanded graft clones reportedly supplied alpha-beta T cells about two months after transplant. Surviving recipient T cells and intrathymic progenitors accounted for some patients' high TCRbeta diversity at day 60. Newly generated T cells supplied most T-cell counts and diversity one year post-transplant.

A word on this clonotype: Its antigen is currently unknown.

The sequencing used PBMCs, mostly from graft donor cells, collected 360 days after TCRalphabeta/CD19-depleted stem cell transplant. This receptor was obtained from a male patient between 5 and 17 years old who had a stem cell transplant for acute lymphoblastic leukemia, so the T cells may come from the graft donor.

The CDR3 DNA reads TGTGCCAGCAGCGTAGTCCTAGCGGTATACAATGAGCAGTTCTTC. Translation gives CASSVVLAVYNEQFF. The V call is TRBV9, the J call TRBJ2-1, with 7 bases identical to TRBD2. There are 15 residues in the CDR3. V lost 0 bases and J lost 4; bases outside the gene matches: 4. Germline V gives CDR1 SGDLS, CDR2 YYNGEE.